This T cell receptor beta chain was obtained from a study of identifying expanded T cells in peripheral blood. Repertoires were generated with immunoSEQ multiplex PCR, while TCRdb's copy carries only in-frame clones and drops some. The sample lists some 93,000 clones, 85% to 90% seen once, with 3.5% to 5% in the top ten. Findings of the study overall: Over about two and four weeks, about 16.4 and 19 clones changed, versus around 1.1 between replicates.

The CDR3 has 17 amino acids. CDR1 MDHEN and CDR2 SYDVKM come from the germline V gene. The V end was cut by 4 bases, the J end by 2 bases, with 21 bases between. About this clone itself: Its matching antigen is unknown.

This chain joins TRBV28 and TRBJ2-7, with a tentative D call TRBD2 (6 bases). The TCR was taken from a person aged 18 to 75 in good health. Material: blood. The CDR3 here is CASSSQFPSGLAYEQYF. The CDR3 region has the DNA TGTGCCAGCAGTTCCCAATTTCCGAGCGGGCTCGCCTACGAGCAGTACTTC. The full variable domain, with the rest looked up from reference TRBV28 and TRBJ2-7, is DVKVTQSSRYLVKRTGEKVFLECVQDMDHENMFWYRQDPGLGLRLIYFSYDVKMKEKGDIPEGYSVSREKKERFSLILESASTNQTSMYLCASSSQFPSGLAYEQYFGPGTRLTVT.